This passage covers 24 T cell receptor beta chains from one sample sequenced in a study of esophageal squamous cell carcinoma under preoperative chemotherapy. TCRdb redid the calling of the PCR reads with MiXCR, one entry per CDR3 protein. This sample yields 16,000 or so distinct CDR3 sequences, of which 60% are seen a single time; 45% to 55% belongs to the top ten. The time point here: before preoperative PTX-NDP chemotherapy. The material was obtained from a patient given preoperative chemotherapy. The source is a human donor with esophageal squamous cell carcinoma. The donor label of this sample is uncertain.

Turning to this clonotype: One junction end does not reproduce the germline sequence, and a read error may be involved. This sequence joins TRBV6-1 and TRBJ2-6; the D gene could be TRBD1 or TRBD2 (6 bases each). Per the germline V gene, CDR1 is MNHNS and CDR2 is SASEGT. CDR3 size: 16 residues. For the CDR3, the DNA is TGTGCCAGCAGTGAACTGGACAGCTCGGGGGCCAACGTCCTGAACTTC. Protein sequence: CASSELDSSGANVLNF.

This clonotype was picked up a small number of times. Germline and junction disagree at one end, which may indicate a read error. The chain combines TRBV6-1 with TRBJ2-3, with 9 positions matching TRBD2. Germline CDR1 reads MNHNS; CDR2 reads SASEGT. The CDR3 sequence is 14 residues long. The DNA for the CDR3 is TGTGCCAGCGCGGGCGGGGGGGCCACAAATACTCAGTATTTT. Translating it yields CASAGGGATNTQYF.

The chain employs TRBV7-2 and TRBJ2-3; D might be TRBD2 (5 bases). Germline V gives CDR1 SGHTA, CDR2 FQGNSA. Deletions cut 4 bases from V and 2 bases from J, with 13 bases between. This CDR3 is built from 15 residues. The CDR3, as DNA: TGTGCCAGCAGCTCCCGAAGCGGAGACACAGATACGCAGTATTTT. It is translated as CASSSRSGDTDTQYF.

The chain recombines TRBV6-5 with TRBJ2-3; a weak D match, TRBD1 (6 bases). V dropped 4 bases and J dropped 4 bases, with 15 bases sitting between them. There are 15 residues in the CDR3. From germline, CDR1 is MNHEY and CDR2 SVGAGI. For the CDR3, the DNA is TGTGCCAGCAGTTTACCAGGGGCGCTCCCAGATACGCAGTATTTT. Encoded protein: CASSLPGALPDTQYF.

The V call is TRBV6-1, the J call TRBJ2-2, with D unresolved. Between the trimmed V and J ends, which lost 6 bases and 13 bases, there was a span of 21 bases. The CDR3 is 14 residues long. Germline assignment: CDR1 MNHNS and CDR2 SASEGT. The CDR3 DNA reads TGTGCCAGCAGCCAGGCTGTGAGCACCGAGACGCTGTTTTTT. Its translation is CASSQAVSTETLFF.

V gene TRBV6-1 combines with J gene TRBJ2-2; possibly TRBD1 or TRBD2 for D (6 bases each). The end of the DNA fits TRBJ2-3 better, so the J call may be wrong. CDR3 size: 15 residues. Germline CDR1 is MNHNS and CDR2 is SASEGT. The CDR3 DNA reads TGTGCCAGCAGAACCGAGGAGGGGGACACCGGGAAGCAGTATTTT. Its protein product is CASRTEEGDTGKQYF.

V and J are TRBV6-1 and TRBJ2-3; TRBD2 might be the D (6 bases). V was clipped by 6 bases and J by 1 base, with 14 bases between them. The CDR3 has 15 amino acids. Germline V gives CDR1 MNHNS, CDR2 SASEGT. CDR3 residues: CASRSGREGTDTQYF. The CDR3 DNA reads TGTGCCAGCAGATCGGGCAGGGAGGGCACAGATACGCAGTATTTT.

This clonotype was observed once. V usage is TRBV6-1 and J usage is TRBJ2-3, with D perhaps matching TRBD1 (6 bases). This CDR3 has 15 amino acids. With 0 bases removed from V and 3 bases from J, the gap between germline ends came to 10 bases. Germline loops: CDR1 MNHNS, CDR2 SASEGT. The CDR3 spells CASSEAQGSTDTQYF. The CDR3 DNA reads TGTGCCAGCAGTGAAGCGCAGGGGTCAACAGATACGCAGTATTTT.

The chain is built from TRBV7-2 and TRBJ2-7; tentatively, D is TRBD1 (5 bases). Germline CDR1 SGHTA, CDR2 FQGNSA. Trimming took 3 bases from V and 4 from J, leaving 13 bases between them. This CDR3 contains 14 residues. This CDR3 reads CASSLIGVPYEQYF. The CDR3, as DNA: TGTGCCAGCAGCTTGATAGGGGTACCGTACGAGCAGTACTTC. Full variable domain (remainder filled in from reference TRBV7-2 and TRBJ2-7): GAGVSQSPSNKVTEKGKDVELRCDPISGHTALYWYRQSLGQGLEFLIYFQGNSAPDKSGLPSDRFSAERTGGSVSTLTIQRTQQEDSAVYLCASSLIGVPYEQYFGPGTRLTVT.

The table lists this clonotype with many counts. The chain employs TRBV6-1 and TRBJ2-3, with a weak D call TRBD2 (5 bases). The ends were cut back, 6 bases at V and 4 bases at J, with 14 bases in the middle. The CDR3 spans 14 residues. Germline loops: CDR1 MNHNS, CDR2 SASEGT. The CDR3 here is CASSRDEGADTQYF. CDR3 DNA: TGTGCCAGCAGCCGGGATGAGGGCGCAGATACGCAGTATTTT.

The chain recombines TRBV27 with TRBJ1-1; TRBD1 matches 7 bases. The germline V gene encodes CDR1 MNHEY and CDR2 SMNVEV (reference sequence). The CDR3 runs to 14 residues. Trimming removed 6 bases from V and 2 bases from J; junction bases left unmatched: 6. The CDR3: CASSHGTVNTEAFF. The CDR3 DNA reads TGTGCCAGCAGCCACGGGACAGTAAACACTGAAGCTTTCTTT.

In its sample, this clonotype ranks as medium-sized. The chain joins TRBV6-1 to TRBJ2-1; a weak D match, TRBD1 (6 bases). The CDR3 spans 15 residues. In germline, CDR1 is MNHNS, CDR2 SASEGT. V lost 4 bases, J lost 2 bases, and 12 bases lay in between. DNA of the CDR3: TGTGCCAGCAGTGCCCAGGGGCAGACCTACAATGAGCAGTTCTTC. It yields the protein CASSAQGQTYNEQFF.

The table lists this clonotype with many counts. The rearrangement joins TRBV6-4 to TRBJ2-6; D gene unclear. The CDR3 is 17 residues long. V shed 2 bases and J shed 0 bases, with 11 bases lying between them. From germline, CDR1 is MRHNA and CDR2 SNTAGT. CDR3 loop: CASSDGSGISGANVLTF. The CDR3 DNA reads TGTGCCAGCAGTGACGGGTCGGGTATCTCTGGGGCCAACGTCCTGACTTTC.

This sequence joins TRBV7-2 and TRBJ2-1; D gene uncertain. The end of the DNA fits TRBJ2-7 better, so the J call may be wrong. The length of the CDR3 is 15 residues. The V gene's germline CDR1 is SGHTA and CDR2 FQGNSA. For the CDR3, the DNA is TGTGCCAGCAGCCGGACGTCAAGCTCCTACAATGAGCAGTACTTC. Residues: CASSRTSSSYNEQYF.

In this sample, this clonotype turned up many times. The rearrangement uses TRBV6-1 and TRBJ2-2, with TRBD1 matching over 10 bases. This CDR3 has 17 amino acids. CDR1 and CDR2 from the germline V gene are MNHNS and SASEGT. V trimming: 5 bases; J trimming: 4 bases; junction bases outside the gene matches: 10. The CDR3 loop is CASSSFGTGVGTGELFF. The CDR3 bases are TGTGCCAGCAGTAGTTTTGGGACAGGGGTTGGCACCGGGGAGCTGTTTTTT.

The J gene is TRBJ2-1, the V gene TRBV6-1, with TRBD1 matching 7 bases. The V segment lost 6 bases and the J segment 7 bases; nucleotides outside the gene matches: 9. The CDR3 contains 14 residues. Germline assignment: CDR1 MNHNS and CDR2 SASEGT. The CDR3 DNA reads TGTGCCAGCAGCCGACAGGGAATCTCAAATGAGCAGTTCTTC. The encoded protein is CASSRQGISNEQFF.

The chain employs TRBV6-1 and TRBJ2-4; D may match TRBD1 or TRBD2 (7 bases each). CDR3 length equals 17 residues. Trimming left V 3 bases short and J 10 bases short, with 25 bases between. CDR1 is MNHNS and CDR2 is SASEGT in the germline V gene. The CDR3: CASSEVAGEGAKEIQYF. The CDR3 DNA sequence: TGTGCCAGCAGTGAGGTGGCGGGGGAGGGGGCCAAAGAGATTCAGTACTTC.

This clonotype was seen a single time. Sequence at one end of the junction differs from germline and may be a read error. V and J are TRBV7-2 and TRBJ2-3; tentatively, D is TRBD1 or TRBD2 (6 bases each). Looked up from germline, CDR1 is SGHTA and CDR2 is FQGNSA. There are 16 residues in the CDR3. This CDR3 reads CASRGRGGRDPETQYF. CDR3 bases: TGTGCCAGCAGGGGGCGAGGGGGGCGTGACCCAGAGACGCAGTATTTC.

This clonotype appeared a single time. The J gene is TRBJ1-1, the V gene TRBV6-5, with a weak D call TRBD1 (6 bases). V lost 4 bases, J lost 3 bases, and 18 bases lay in between. Germline V lookup: CDR1 MNHEY, CDR2 SVGAGI. The CDR3 length is 16 residues. The CDR3 nucleotides read TGTGCCAGCAGTTTGGCAGGGGTAGGACCTGACACTGAAGCTTTCTTT. Encoded protein: CASSLAGVGPDTEAFF.

In its sample, this clonotype was seen a few times. The V call is TRBV7-8, the J call TRBJ2-2, with TRBD2 as a possible D gene (6 bases). Looked up from germline, CDR1 is SGHVS and CDR2 is FQNEAQ. Trimming shortened V by 5 bases and J by 7 bases, and 11 bases separated the two germline ends. The CDR3 contains 13 residues. Written as DNA, the CDR3 is TGTGCCAGCAGCGGAAGGCGGGACGGGGAGCTGTTTTTT. Encoded protein: CASSGRRDGELFF.

A remark on this clonotype: Compared with germline, one end of the junction differs, possibly owing to a read error. This chain uses TRBV12-3 or TRBV12-4 with TRBJ2-4; possibly TRBD1 or TRBD2 for D (5 bases each). The CDR3 is 14 residues long. CDR3 region: CASRGVAAKDIQYF. For the CDR3, the DNA is TGTGCCAGCAGGGGGGTGGCAGCCAAAGATATTCAGTATTTC.

The chain joins TRBV6-1 to TRBJ2-2; 15 bases line up with TRBD2. J lost 5 bases, V lost 5 bases, and 6 bases had no gene match. Per the germline V gene, CDR1 is MNHNS and CDR2 is SASEGT. CDR3 length equals 17 residues. CDR3 sequence reads: CASSRTSGRVDTGELFF. Written as DNA, the CDR3 is TGTGCCAGCAGTAGGACTAGCGGGAGGGTGGATACCGGGGAGCTGTTTTTT.

This rearrangement joins TRBV27 to TRBJ2-3; TRBD2 matches 15 bases. This CDR3 spans 18 amino acids. The V gene's germline CDR1 is MNHEY and CDR2 SMNVEV (reference sequence). V dropped 3 bases and J dropped 6; count of bases not matched to a gene: 10. CDR3 sequence (DNA): TGTGCCAGCAGTTTCTCCGGGACTAGCGGGAGGTTGGGGGATACGCAGTATTTT. Translating it yields CASSFSGTSGRLGDTQYF.

A word on this clonotype: Relative to the germline gene, one junction end is altered; a read error may explain this. The chain employs TRBV6-1 and TRBJ2-3, with a possible D match to TRBD2 (6 bases). CDR3 size: 15 residues. CDR1 and CDR2 (germline): MNHNS, SASEGT. The DNA of the CDR3 is TGTGCCAGGGGTTCCGGGGGTAGCGGCAAAGATACGCAGTACTTT. This sequence encodes CARGSGGSGKDTQYF.